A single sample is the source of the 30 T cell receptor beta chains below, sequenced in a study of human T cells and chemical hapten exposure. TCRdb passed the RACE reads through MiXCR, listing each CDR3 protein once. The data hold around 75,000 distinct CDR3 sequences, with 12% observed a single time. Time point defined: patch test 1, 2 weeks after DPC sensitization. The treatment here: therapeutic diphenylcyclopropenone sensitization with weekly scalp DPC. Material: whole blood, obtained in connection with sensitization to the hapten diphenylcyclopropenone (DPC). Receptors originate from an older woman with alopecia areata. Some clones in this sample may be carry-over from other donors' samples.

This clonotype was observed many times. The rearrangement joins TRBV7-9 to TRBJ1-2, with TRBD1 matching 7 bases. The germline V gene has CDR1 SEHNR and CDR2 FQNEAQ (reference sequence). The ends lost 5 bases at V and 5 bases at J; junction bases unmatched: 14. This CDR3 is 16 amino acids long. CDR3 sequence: CASSLRQGPLIYGYTF. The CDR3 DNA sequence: TGTGCCAGCAGCCTTAGACAGGGACCCTTGATTTATGGCTACACCTTC.

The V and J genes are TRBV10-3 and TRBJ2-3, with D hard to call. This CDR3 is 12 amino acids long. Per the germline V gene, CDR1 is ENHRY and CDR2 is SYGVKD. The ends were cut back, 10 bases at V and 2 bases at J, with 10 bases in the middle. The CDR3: CATGGITDTQYF. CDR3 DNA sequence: TGTGCCACTGGTGGGATCACAGATACGCAGTATTTT.

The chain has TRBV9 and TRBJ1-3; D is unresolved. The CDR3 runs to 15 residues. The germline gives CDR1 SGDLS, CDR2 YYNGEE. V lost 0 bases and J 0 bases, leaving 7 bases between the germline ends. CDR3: CASSVAMSSGNTIYF. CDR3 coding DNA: TGTGCCAGCAGCGTAGCGATGAGCTCTGGAAACACCATATATTTT.

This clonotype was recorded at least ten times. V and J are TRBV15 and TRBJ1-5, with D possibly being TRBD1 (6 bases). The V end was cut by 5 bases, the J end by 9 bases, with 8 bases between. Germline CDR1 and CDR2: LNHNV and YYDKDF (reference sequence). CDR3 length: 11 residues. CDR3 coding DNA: TGTGCCACCAGCGAACAGGGGCCCCAGCATTTT. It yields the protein CATSEQGPQHF.

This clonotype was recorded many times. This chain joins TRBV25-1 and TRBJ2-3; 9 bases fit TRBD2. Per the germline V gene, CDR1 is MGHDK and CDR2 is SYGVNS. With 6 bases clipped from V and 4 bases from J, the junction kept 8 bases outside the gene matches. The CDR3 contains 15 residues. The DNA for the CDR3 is TGTGCCAGCAGCGACTCTAGCGGGGCCCCAGATACGCAGTATTTT. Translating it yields CASSDSSGAPDTQYF.

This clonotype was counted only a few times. CDR3 loop: CSEWGALGTEAFF. The CDR3 coding sequence is TGCAGTGAGTGGGGGGCATTGGGTACTGAAGCTTTCTTT. The rearrangement joins TRBV20-1 to TRBJ1-1; TRBD1 might be the D (6 bases). Germline V lookup: CDR1 DFQATT, CDR2 SNEGSKA (reference sequence). The CDR3 contains 13 residues. V was pared by 7 bases and J by 5 bases, with 17 bases between.

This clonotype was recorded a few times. The CDR3, as DNA: TGTGCCAGCAGCCAAGGGGGGGGTGGTGGTGAAGCTTTCTTT. Amino acid sequence: CASSQGGGGGEAFF. The chain combines TRBV3-1 with TRBJ1-1; the D gene is possibly TRBD1 (5 bases). This CDR3 region has 14 residues. The V end was cut by 1 base, the J end by 7 bases, with 13 bases between. CDR1 and CDR2 (germline): LGHDT, YNNKEL (reference sequence).

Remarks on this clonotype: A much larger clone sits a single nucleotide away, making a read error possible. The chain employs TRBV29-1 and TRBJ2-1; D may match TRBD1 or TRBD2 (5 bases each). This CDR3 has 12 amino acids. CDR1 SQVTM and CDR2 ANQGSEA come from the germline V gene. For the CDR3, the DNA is TGCAGCGTCTGGGACGGTGACAATGAGAAGTTCTTC. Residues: CSVWDGDNEKFF.

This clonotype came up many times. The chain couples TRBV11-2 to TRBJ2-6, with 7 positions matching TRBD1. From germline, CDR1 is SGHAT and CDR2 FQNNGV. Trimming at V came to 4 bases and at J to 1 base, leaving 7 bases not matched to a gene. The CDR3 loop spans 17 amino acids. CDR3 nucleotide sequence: TGTGCCAGCAGCTCAAGGAGACAGGGATCTGGGGCCAACGTCCTGACTTTC. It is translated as CASSSRRQGSGANVLTF.

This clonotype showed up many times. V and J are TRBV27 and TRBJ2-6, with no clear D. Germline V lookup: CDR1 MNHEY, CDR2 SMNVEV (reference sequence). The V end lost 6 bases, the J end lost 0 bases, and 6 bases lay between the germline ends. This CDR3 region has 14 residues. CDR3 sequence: CASSHISGANVLTF. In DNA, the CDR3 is TGTGCCAGCAGCCATATCTCTGGGGCCAACGTCCTGACTTTC.

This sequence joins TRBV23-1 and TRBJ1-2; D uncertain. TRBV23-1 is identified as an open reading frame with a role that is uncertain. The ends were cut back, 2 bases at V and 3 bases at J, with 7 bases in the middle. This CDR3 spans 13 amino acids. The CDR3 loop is CASSQPTDYGYTF. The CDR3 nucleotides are TGCGCCAGCAGTCAACCCACAGACTATGGCTACACCTTC.

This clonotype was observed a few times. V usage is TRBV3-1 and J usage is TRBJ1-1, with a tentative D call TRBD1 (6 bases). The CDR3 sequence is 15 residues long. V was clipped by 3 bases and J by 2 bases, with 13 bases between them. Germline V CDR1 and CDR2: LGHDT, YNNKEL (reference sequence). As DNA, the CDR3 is TGTGCCAGCAGCCAGGCTGACAGGCCCAACACTGAAGCTTTCTTT. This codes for CASSQADRPNTEAFF. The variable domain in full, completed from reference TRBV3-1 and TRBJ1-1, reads DTAVSQTPKYLVTQMGNDKSIKCEQNLGHDTMYWYKQDSKKFLKIMFSYNNKELIINETVPNRFSPKSPDKAHLNLHINSLELGDSAVYFCASSQADRPNTEAFFGQGTRLTVV.

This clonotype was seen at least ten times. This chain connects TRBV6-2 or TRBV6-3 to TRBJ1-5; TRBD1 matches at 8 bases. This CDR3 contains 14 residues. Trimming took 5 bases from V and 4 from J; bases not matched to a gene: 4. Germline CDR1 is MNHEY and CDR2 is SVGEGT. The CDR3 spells CASSTWTGNQPQHF. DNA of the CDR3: TGTGCCAGCAGTACCTGGACAGGGAATCAGCCCCAGCATTTT.

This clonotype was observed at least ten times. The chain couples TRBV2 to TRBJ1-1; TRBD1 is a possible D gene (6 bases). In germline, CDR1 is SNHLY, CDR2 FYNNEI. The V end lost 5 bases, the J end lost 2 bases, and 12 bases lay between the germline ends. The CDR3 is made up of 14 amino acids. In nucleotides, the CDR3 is TGTGCCAGCAGTATCGACAGGCTTAACACTGAAGCTTTCTTT. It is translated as CASSIDRLNTEAFF.

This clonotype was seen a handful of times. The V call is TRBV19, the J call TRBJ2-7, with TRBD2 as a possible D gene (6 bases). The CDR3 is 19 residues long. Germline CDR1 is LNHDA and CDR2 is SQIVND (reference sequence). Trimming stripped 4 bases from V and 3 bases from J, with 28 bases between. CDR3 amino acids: CASSSKVPGVIAMSYEQYF. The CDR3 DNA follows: TGTGCCAGTAGTAGTAAGGTGCCGGGGGTAATTGCTATGAGCTACGAGCAGTACTTC.

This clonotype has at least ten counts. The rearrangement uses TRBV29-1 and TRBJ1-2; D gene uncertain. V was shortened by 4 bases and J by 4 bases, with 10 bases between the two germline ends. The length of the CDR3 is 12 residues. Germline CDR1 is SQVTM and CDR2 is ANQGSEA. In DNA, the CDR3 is TGCAGCGTTGGGACCGTGGGCTATGGCTACACCTTC. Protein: CSVGTVGYGYTF.

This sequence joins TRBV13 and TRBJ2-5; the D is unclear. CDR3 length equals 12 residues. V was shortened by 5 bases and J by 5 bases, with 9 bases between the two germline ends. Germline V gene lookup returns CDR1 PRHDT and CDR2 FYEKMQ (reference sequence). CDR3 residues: CASSNSGETQYF. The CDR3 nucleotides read TGTGCCAGCAGCAACAGTGGGGAGACCCAGTACTTC.

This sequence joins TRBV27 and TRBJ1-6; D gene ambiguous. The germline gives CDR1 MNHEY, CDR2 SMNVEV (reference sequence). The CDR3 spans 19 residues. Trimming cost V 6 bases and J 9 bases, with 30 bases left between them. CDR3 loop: CASSLFIGVYGSLGSPLHF. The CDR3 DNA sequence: TGTGCCAGCAGCCTCTTTATTGGGGTTTACGGGTCTCTCGGTTCACCCCTCCACTTT.

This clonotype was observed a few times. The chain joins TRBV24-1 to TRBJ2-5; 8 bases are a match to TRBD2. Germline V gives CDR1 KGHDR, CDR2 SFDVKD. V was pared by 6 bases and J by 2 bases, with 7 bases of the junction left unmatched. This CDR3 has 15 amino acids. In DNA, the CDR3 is TGTGCCACCAGTACCAGCGGGGGTCCGCAAGAGACCCAGTACTTC. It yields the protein CATSTSGGPQETQYF.

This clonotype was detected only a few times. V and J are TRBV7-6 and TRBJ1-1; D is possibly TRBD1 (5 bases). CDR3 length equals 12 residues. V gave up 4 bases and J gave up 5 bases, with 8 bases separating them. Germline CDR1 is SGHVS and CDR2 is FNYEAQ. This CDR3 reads CASSSGLTEAFF. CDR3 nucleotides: TGTGCCAGCAGCTCAGGGCTTACTGAAGCTTTCTTT.

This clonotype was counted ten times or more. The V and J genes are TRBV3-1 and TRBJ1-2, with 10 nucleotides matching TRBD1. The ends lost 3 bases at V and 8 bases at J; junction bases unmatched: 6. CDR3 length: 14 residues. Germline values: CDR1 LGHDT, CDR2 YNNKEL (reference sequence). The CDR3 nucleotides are TGTGCCAGCAGCCAGCTGGACAGGGGGAAGGGCTACACCTTC. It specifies CASSQLDRGKGYTF.

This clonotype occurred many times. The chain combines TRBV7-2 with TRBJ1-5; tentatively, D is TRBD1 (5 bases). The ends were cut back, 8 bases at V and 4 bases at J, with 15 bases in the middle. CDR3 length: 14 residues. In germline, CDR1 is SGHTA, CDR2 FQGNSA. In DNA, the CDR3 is TGTGCCAGCTCGCCGGGACGGTTAAATCAGCCCCAGCATTTT. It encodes CASSPGRLNQPQHF.

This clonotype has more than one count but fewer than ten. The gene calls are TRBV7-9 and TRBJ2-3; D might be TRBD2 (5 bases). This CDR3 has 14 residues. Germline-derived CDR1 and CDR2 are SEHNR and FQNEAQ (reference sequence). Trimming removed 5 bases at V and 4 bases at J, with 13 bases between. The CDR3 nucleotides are TGTGCCAGCAGCATCATGTCGGAGGCAGATACGCAGTATTTT. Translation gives CASSIMSEADTQYF. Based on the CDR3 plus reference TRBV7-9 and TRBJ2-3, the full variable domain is DTGVSQNPRHKITKRGQNVTFRCDPISEHNRLYWYRQTLGQGPEFLTYFQNEAQLEKSRLLSDRFSAERPKGSFSTLEIQRTEQGDSAMYLCASSIMSEADTQYFGPGTRLTVL.

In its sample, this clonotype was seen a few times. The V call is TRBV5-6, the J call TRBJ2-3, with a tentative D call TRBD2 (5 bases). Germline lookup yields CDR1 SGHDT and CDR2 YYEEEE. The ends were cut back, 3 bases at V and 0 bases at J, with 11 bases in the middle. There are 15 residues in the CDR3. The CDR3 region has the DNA TGTGCCAGCAGCTCCGGGGATCTAAGCACAGATACGCAGTATTTT. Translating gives CASSSGDLSTDTQYF. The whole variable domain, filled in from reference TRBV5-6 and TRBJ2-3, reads DAGVTQSPTHLIKTRGQQVTLRCSPKSGHDTVSWYQQALGQGPQFIFQYYEEEERQRGNFPDRFSGHQFPNYSSELNVNALLLGDSALYLCASSSGDLSTDTQYFGPGTRLTVL.

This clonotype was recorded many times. This CDR3 is CATSDFETSGVETQYF. CDR3 sequence (DNA): TGTGCCACCAGTGATTTCGAGACTAGCGGGGTAGAGACCCAGTACTTC. The rearrangement joins TRBV24-1 to TRBJ2-5; 11 bases agree with TRBD2. V dropped 1 base and J dropped 4; count of bases not matched to a gene: 4. Germline CDR1 reads KGHDR; CDR2 reads SFDVKD. CDR3 length: 16 residues.

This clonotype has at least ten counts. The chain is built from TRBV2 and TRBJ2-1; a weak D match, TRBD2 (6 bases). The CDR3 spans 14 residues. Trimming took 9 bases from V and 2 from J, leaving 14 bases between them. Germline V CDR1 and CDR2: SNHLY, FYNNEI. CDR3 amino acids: CASTGVTTYNEQFF. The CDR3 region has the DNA TGTGCCAGTACGGGGGTCACCACCTACAATGAGCAGTTCTTC.

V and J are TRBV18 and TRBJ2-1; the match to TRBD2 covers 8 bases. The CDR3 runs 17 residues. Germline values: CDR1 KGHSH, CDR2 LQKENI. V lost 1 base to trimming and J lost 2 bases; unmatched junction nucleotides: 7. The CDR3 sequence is CASSPLPGGPTYNEQFF. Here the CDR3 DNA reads TGTGCCAGCTCACCACTGCCGGGGGGGCCCACCTACAATGAGCAGTTCTTC.

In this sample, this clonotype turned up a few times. The DNA of the CDR3 is TGCAGCGTTGTTACGGGTTTGGGGGAGCAGTACTTC. Its protein is CSVVTGLGEQYF. The chain couples TRBV29-1 to TRBJ2-7; no firm D call. The CDR3 length is 12 residues. V shed 4 bases and J shed 7 bases, with 14 bases lying between them. In germline, CDR1 is SQVTM, CDR2 ANQGSEA.

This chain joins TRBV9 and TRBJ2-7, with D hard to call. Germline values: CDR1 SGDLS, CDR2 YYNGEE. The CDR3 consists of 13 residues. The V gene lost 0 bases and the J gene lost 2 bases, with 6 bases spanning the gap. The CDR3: CASSVGLAYEQYF. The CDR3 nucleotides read TGTGCCAGCAGCGTAGGGTTAGCCTACGAGCAGTACTTC.

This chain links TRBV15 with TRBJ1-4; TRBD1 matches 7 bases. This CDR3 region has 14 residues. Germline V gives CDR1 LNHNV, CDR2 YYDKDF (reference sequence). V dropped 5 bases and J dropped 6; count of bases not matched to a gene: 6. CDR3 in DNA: TGTGCCACCAGCGCACAGGGGTATGATGAAAAACTGTTTTTT. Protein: CATSAQGYDEKLFF. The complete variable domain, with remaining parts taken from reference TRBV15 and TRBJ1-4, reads DAMVIQNPRYQVTQFGKPVTLSCSQTLNHNVMYWYQQKSSQAPKLLFHYYDKDFNNEADTPDNFQSRRPNTSFCFLDIRSPGLGDTAMYLCATSAQGYDEKLFFGSGTQLSVL.